Reported below is one TCR beta chain. Its antigen remains unknown. The treatment here: oral pan-JAK inhibitor, 5-10 mg twice daily. The record originates from a study of CD8+ T cells in alopecia areata. The overall study: Each day, treated patients took oral tofacitinib twice, at 5 to 10 mg per dose. Study findings and constraints: Among the top 100, expanded CD8+ clones were significantly decreased by tofacitinib, as was scalp clonality.

RNA was isolated and reverse transcribed to cDNA, the sequencing template. Only in-frame clones appear in the TCRdb table, and some are missing; sequencing was by immunoSEQ multiplex PCR. This table has 120,000 or so clones, 60% to 65% appearing once. The clonotype comes from a human donor with alopecia areata. Sequenced here: CD4+ T cells sorted from blood, sampled at week 4, from a patient treated with tofacitinib.

Here the CDR3 DNA reads TGTGCCAGCAGCAAACAGGGGGGATTTAACTATGGCTACACCTTC. Its protein is CASSKQGGFNYGYTF. The gene calls are TRBV7-2 and TRBJ1-2, with 8 bases fitting TRBD1. Trimming at V came to 5 bases and at J to 1 base, leaving 6 bases not matched to a gene. The germline V gene encodes CDR1 SGHTA and CDR2 FQGNSA. This CDR3 region has 15 residues.